These 27 T cell receptor beta chains came from one sample sequenced in a study of cytomegalovirus exposure and HLA in healthy donors. Only in-frame clones appear in the TCRdb table, and some are missing; sequencing was by immunoSEQ multiplex PCR. This table has about 180,000 clones, about 85% appearing once. The sample comprised PBMCs. These receptor sequences come from a man in his late teens or twenties in good health and CMV-seropositive.

The genes are TRBV10-3 and TRBJ1-1; TRBD1 aligns across 7 bases. J was trimmed by 3 bases and V by 5 bases; bases with no gene match: 0. Germline lookup yields CDR1 ENHRY and CDR2 SYGVKD. The CDR3 spans 12 residues. The CDR3 loop reads CAISTGDTEAFF. For the CDR3, the DNA is TGTGCCATCAGTACAGGGGACACTGAAGCTTTCTTT.

The chain couples TRBV18 to TRBJ2-7; 8 bases fit TRBD2. V shed 3 bases, J shed 4 bases, and the junction held 17 bases outside the gene matches. The CDR3 totals 18 residues. Germline-derived CDR1 and CDR2 are KGHSH and LQKENI. The DNA for the CDR3 is TGTGCCAGCTCACCCCCTTCAGCGGGGGCGGGGGCTTCGTACGAGCAGTACTTC. Protein sequence: CASSPPSAGAGASYEQYF. The variable domain in full, with the rest retrieved from reference TRBV18 and TRBJ2-7, is NAGVMQNPRHLVRRRGQEARLRCSPMKGHSHVYWYRQLPEEGLKFMVYLQKENIIDESGMPKERFSAEFPKEGPSILRIQQVVRGDSAAYFCASSPPSAGAGASYEQYFGPGTRLTVT.

The V and J genes are TRBV6-1 and TRBJ2-7, with TRBD1 as a possible D gene (6 bases). V shed 6 bases and J shed 2 bases, with 11 bases lying between them. Germline values: CDR1 MNHNS, CDR2 SASEGT. CDR3 length: 13 residues. In DNA form, the CDR3 reads TGTGCCAGCAGGGCAGGGGACCCCTACGAGCAGTACTTC. Translated, it gives CASRAGDPYEQYF.

The chain carries TRBV5-5 and TRBJ2-1; 7 bases agree with TRBD2. The length of the CDR3 is 12 residues. With 2 bases clipped from V and 15 bases from J, the junction kept 8 bases outside the gene matches. CDR1 is SGHKS, CDR2 YYEKEE, per germline (reference sequence). CDR3 sequence: CASSFGGTGPFF. The CDR3 DNA reads as TGTGCCAGCAGCTTCGGGGGGACGGGGCCGTTCTTC.

The CDR3 spells CASSRGQGIIYEQYF. CDR3 nucleotide sequence: TGTGCCAGCTCAAGGGGACAGGGGATAATCTACGAGCAGTACTTC. The chain employs TRBV18 and TRBJ2-7, with TRBD1 matching 10 bases. CDR1 KGHSH and CDR2 LQKENI come from the germline V gene. V was pared by 5 bases and J by 3 bases, with 7 bases of the junction left unmatched. The CDR3 is 15 amino acids.

This clone was observed at least ten times. Distinct nucleotide sequences in the sample also encode this CDR3. This chain joins TRBV5-1 and TRBJ1-5; 7 bases are shared with TRBD1. The germline CDR1 and CDR2 sequences are SGHRS and YFSETQ. The CDR3 has 15 residues. V lost 4 bases, J lost 2 bases, and 6 bases stayed unmatched. Written as DNA, the CDR3 is TGCGCCAGCAGCCCGGAGGGGGCTGGCAATCAGCCCCAGCATTTT. It encodes CASSPEGAGNQPQHF.

The chain links TRBV2 to TRBJ1-4, with 7 bases aligning to TRBD1. The CDR3 consists of 17 residues. The V gene's germline CDR1 is SNHLY and CDR2 FYNNEI. The V segment lost 7 bases and the J segment 0 bases; nucleotides outside the gene matches: 11. The CDR3 reads CASTLDRLGTTNEKLFF. DNA for the CDR3: TGTGCCAGCACCTTGGACAGGCTCGGAACAACTAATGAAAAACTGTTTTTT. The whole variable domain, remainder taken from reference TRBV2 and TRBJ1-4, is EPEVTQTPSHQVTQMGQEVILRCVPISNHLYFYWYRQILGQKVEFLVSFYNNEISEKSEIFDDQFSVERPDGSNFTLKIRSTKLEDSAMYFCASTLDRLGTTNEKLFFGSGTQLSVL.

The genes are TRBV5-5 and TRBJ1-2; D is undetermined. V lost 5 bases and J lost 0, with 8 bases in between. CDR3 length: 13 amino acids. The germline V gene has CDR1 SGHKS and CDR2 YYEKEE (reference sequence). Here the CDR3 reads CASRPTPNYGYTF. CDR3 nucleotide sequence: TGTGCCAGCAGACCAACACCTAACTATGGCTACACCTTC.

On this clone: The junction and the germline gene differ at one end; a read error may be behind it. The V and J genes are TRBV6-1 and TRBJ2-1; TRBD2 matches at 10 bases. The germline V gene encodes CDR1 MNHNS and CDR2 SASEGT. This CDR3 comprises 16 residues. CDR3 residues: CASGELAGTIYNEQFF. CDR3 sequence (DNA): TGTGCCAGCGGTGAACTAGCGGGGACCATCTACAATGAGCAGTTCTTC.

On this clone itself: A read error may account for a junction end that differs from germline. The CDR3 is CASSLAGGSTDTQYF. The CDR3, as DNA: TGTGCCAGCAGCCTAGCGGGGGGGAGCACAGATACGCAGTATTTT. This sequence joins TRBV7-8 and TRBJ2-3; 12 nucleotides align to TRBD2. Germline-derived CDR1 and CDR2 are SGHVS and FQNEAQ. The CDR3 consists of 15 residues.

The rearrangement uses TRBV5-1 and TRBJ1-2; TRBD1 might be the D (5 bases). The CDR3 loop spans 15 amino acids. Between the trimmed V and J ends, which lost 0 bases and 1 base, there was a span of 10 bases. The germline CDR1 and CDR2 sequences are SGHRS and YFSETQ. In DNA, the CDR3 is TGCGCCAGCAGCTTGGATCAGGGCAGTAACTATGGCTACACCTTC. It codes for CASSLDQGSNYGYTF.

This chain joins TRBV5-1 and TRBJ1-5; 10 bases are shared with TRBD1. The J segment lost 6 bases and the V segment lost 4 bases, leaving 4 bases of the junction unmatched. Germline V gene sequence: CDR1 SGHRS, CDR2 YFSETQ. CDR3 length equals 14 residues. The CDR3 spells CASSPGTGAQPQHF. In DNA form, the CDR3 reads TGCGCCAGCAGCCCCGGGACAGGGGCTCAGCCCCAGCATTTT.

The chain joins TRBV18 to TRBJ1-6; TRBD1 matches at 9 bases. The ends lost 2 bases at V and 11 bases at J; junction bases unmatched: 13. Germline-derived CDR1 and CDR2 are KGHSH and LQKENI. The CDR3 has 17 residues. The CDR3 spells CASSPILPGQGTPPLHF. CDR3 DNA: TGTGCCAGCTCACCAATTCTCCCGGGACAGGGTACGCCACCCCTCCACTTT. Full variable domain (missing parts from reference TRBV18 and TRBJ1-6): NAGVMQNPRHLVRRRGQEARLRCSPMKGHSHVYWYRQLPEEGLKFMVYLQKENIIDESGMPKERFSAEFPKEGPSILRIQQVVRGDSAAYFCASSPILPGQGTPPLHFGNGTRLTVT.

This clone was found once. The chain carries TRBV7-3 and TRBJ1-2; D is possibly TRBD1 (6 bases). CDR3 size: 13 residues. Trimming stripped 2 bases from V and 8 bases from J, with 12 bases between. Germline V lookup: CDR1 SGHTA, CDR2 FQGTGA. CDR3 bases: TGTGCCAGCAGCTTACGGGATGGGGGCGGCTACACCTTC. Translation: CASSLRDGGGYTF.

The chain links TRBV5-6 to TRBJ1-3, with D hard to call. V gave up 0 bases and J gave up 3 bases, with 10 bases separating them. Germline V gene data show CDR1 as SGHDT and CDR2 as YYEEEE. The CDR3 is made up of 15 amino acids. CDR3 residues: CASSLESVGGNTIYF. The CDR3 bases are TGTGCCAGCAGCTTGGAAAGCGTAGGTGGAAACACCATATATTTT. Based on the CDR3 plus reference TRBV5-6 and TRBJ1-3, the full variable domain is DAGVTQSPTHLIKTRGQQVTLRCSPKSGHDTVSWYQQALGQGPQFIFQYYEEEERQRGNFPDRFSGHQFPNYSSELNVNALLLGDSALYLCASSLESVGGNTIYFGEGSWLTVV.

This rearrangement joins TRBV29-1 to TRBJ2-4; possible D gene TRBD1, 5 bases. The length of the CDR3 is 13 residues. V lost 3 bases and J 5 bases, leaving 11 bases between the germline ends. Germline CDR1 reads SQVTM; CDR2 reads ANQGSEA. DNA for the CDR3: TGCAGCGTTGAGCATGGGGCCGAAAACATTCAGTACTTC. Translated, it gives CSVEHGAENIQYF.

The chain couples TRBV5-6 to TRBJ2-7; possible D gene TRBD1, 5 bases. The V gene's germline CDR1 is SGHDT and CDR2 YYEEEE. The CDR3 extends over 15 amino acids. V lost 4 bases and J lost 2, with 16 bases in between. CDR3 nucleotide sequence: TGTGCCAGCAGCGCCGACAGTCAGAGCCCCTACGAGCAGTACTTC. This encodes CASSADSQSPYEQYF.

V is TRBV6-6 and J is TRBJ2-1; a weak D match, TRBD2 (5 bases). The CDR3 totals 15 residues. Per the germline V gene, CDR1 is MNHNY and CDR2 is SVGAGI (reference sequence). Trimming removed 6 bases from V and 9 bases from J, with 21 bases in between. The CDR3 here is CASREEGPPLSEQFF. CDR3 DNA: TGTGCCAGCAGAGAAGAGGGTCCCCCTTTGAGTGAGCAGTTCTTC.

The CDR3 loop is CASSRYQGPYNEQFF. CDR3 nucleotide sequence: TGTGCCAGCAGCCGTTACCAGGGGCCCTACAATGAGCAGTTCTTC. The chain joins TRBV27 to TRBJ2-1, with D maybe TRBD1 (6 bases). Germline CDR1 MNHEY, CDR2 SMNVEV (reference sequence). The length of the CDR3 is 15 residues. Trimming shortened V by 6 bases and J by 2 bases, and 14 bases separated the two germline ends.

The J gene is TRBJ2-5, the V gene TRBV11-2; no definite D call. The CDR3 is 11 residues long. Germline lookup yields CDR1 SGHAT and CDR2 FQNNGV. The V gene lost 4 bases and the J gene lost 4 bases, with 4 bases spanning the gap. For the CDR3, the DNA is TGTGCCAGCAGCTCAGTAGAGACCCAGTACTTC. Its protein product is CASSSVETQYF.

In its sample, this clone was seen once. The chain links TRBV28 to TRBJ2-7; maybe TRBD1 (6 bases). Trimming pared 3 bases from V and 2 bases from J, leaving 11 bases between. Germline V CDR1 and CDR2: MDHEN, SYDVKM. The CDR3 consists of 14 residues. CDR3 in amino acids: CASSFRGVAYEQYF. In DNA form, the CDR3 reads TGTGCCAGCAGTTTCAGGGGAGTTGCCTACGAGCAGTACTTC.

This clone has only a few counts. CDR3 sequence: CASSPGLQQPQHF. CDR3 sequence (DNA): TGTGCCAGTAGTCCGGGTCTTCAACAGCCCCAGCATTTT. This chain joins TRBV19 and TRBJ1-5; D remains ambiguous. The CDR3 sequence is 13 residues long. Germline CDR1 is LNHDA and CDR2 is SQIVND (reference sequence). Trimming pared 5 bases from V and 7 bases from J, leaving 12 bases between.

This chain joins TRBV19 and TRBJ2-5, with D perhaps matching TRBD2 (5 bases). V shed 7 bases and J shed 5 bases, with 8 bases lying between them. In germline, CDR1 is LNHDA, CDR2 SQIVND (reference sequence). This CDR3 comprises 11 residues. DNA for the CDR3: TGTGCCAGTATAGAGGGTGAGACCCAGTACTTC. This sequence encodes CASIEGETQYF.

The chain links TRBV13 to TRBJ2-3; 10 positions match TRBD1. This CDR3 comprises 17 residues. V was clipped by 0 bases and J by 2 bases; unmatched bases: 5. Per the germline V gene, CDR1 is PRHDT and CDR2 is FYEKMQ (reference sequence). The CDR3 DNA reads as TGTGCCAGCAGCTTAGGGACAGGGGGCGCGACCACAGATACGCAGTATTTT. It translates to CASSLGTGGATTDTQYF.

V gene TRBV7-3 combines with J gene TRBJ2-3; D not certain. The CDR3 is 13 residues long. The germline V and J ends were trimmed by 4 bases and 4 bases, with 9 bases remaining between them. CDR1 SGHTA and CDR2 FQGTGA come from the germline V gene. CDR3 sequence (DNA): TGTGCCAGCAGCTACGGAGCCGCAGATACGCAGTATTTT. The encoded protein is CASSYGAADTQYF.

V gene TRBV28 combines with J gene TRBJ2-7; D is possibly TRBD2 (7 bases). Between the trimmed V and J ends, which lost 0 bases and 3 bases, there was a span of 12 bases. CDR3 length: 15 residues. Germline CDR1 MDHEN, CDR2 SYDVKM. CDR3 region: CASSLWGGANYEQYF. CDR3 bases: TGTGCCAGCAGTTTATGGGGGGGGGCGAACTACGAGCAGTACTTC. The full variable domain, with the rest looked up from reference TRBV28 and TRBJ2-7, is DVKVTQSSRYLVKRTGEKVFLECVQDMDHENMFWYRQDPGLGLRLIYFSYDVKMKEKGDIPEGYSVSREKKERFSLILESASTNQTSMYLCASSLWGGANYEQYFGPGTRLTVT.

The sample holds many counts of this clone. The chain couples TRBV9 to TRBJ1-2; maybe TRBD1 (5 bases). The CDR3 has 13 residues. Trimming shortened V by 0 bases and J by 3 bases, and 6 bases separated the two germline ends. Per the germline V gene, CDR1 is SGDLS and CDR2 is YYNGEE. Here the CDR3 reads CASSVEQDYGYTF. Here the CDR3 DNA reads TGTGCCAGCAGCGTAGAACAGGACTATGGCTACACCTTC.